This TCR beta chain was recorded in a study of T cells in Graves' hyperthyroidism and ophthalmopathy (dated 2019 in TCRdb). Study-level background: Peripheral blood was collected at initial diagnosis, before any treatment. Prospective prediction of ophthalmopathy was tested in an independent validation cohort consisting of about 19 hyperthyroidism patients and 15 or so patients who later progressed to ophthalmopathy. A discovery cohort of about 96 patients, 43 with Graves' ophthalmopathy and more than 55 with stable Graves' hyperthyroidism, was used to find distinguishing TCR V-J signatures. The roughly 90 discovery patients were divided at random into training and test sets in a 7:3 ratio. According to the paper, TCR Vbeta CDR3 sequencing was carried out on approximately 140 peripheral blood samples, which came from fewer than 50 ophthalmopathy, under 80 hyperthyroidism and some 17 progressor patients. The study also compared thyroid tissue and blood T-cell repertoires from roughly 6 Graves' hyperthyroidism patients. After sampling, hyperthyroidism patients received methimazole starting at 30 mg daily, and ophthalmopathy patients received high-dose intravenous methylprednisolone. Points the paper makes about the study in general: Most expanded thyroid clonotypes (frequency above 0.001) were also detected in blood, suggesting blood repertoires may reflect thyroid immune responses. In validation, the model predicted progression to ophthalmopathy with just under 71% sensitivity and approximately 72% specificity, a median of about 6.7 months before onset. A 13 V-J signature model separated ophthalmopathy from stable hyperthyroidism, with just over 85% sensitivity and roughly 81% specificity in cross-validation and 80%/75% in testing. No statistical method was used to set the sample size in advance, and investigators knew the group allocation.

As for this clonotype: Its antigen is not yet known. The record has no base qualities; no much larger clone is one base away.

Amplification of TCR beta CDR3 regions was carried out from RNA transcripts. A first-round RT-PCR of the TCR CDR3 used the HTBI primer set with the Qiagen OneStep RT-PCR kit. Libraries were constructed in a second round of multiplex PCR, after which size selection and purification were performed. Sequencing of the libraries was done on an Illumina HiSeq2000 using paired-end 100 bp reads. On the authors' methods: SOAPnuke was used to process the raw data, removing reads that contained adapters or uncalled bases, had a mean Phred below 15, or lacked an exact match to the constant primer or identifier. High-quality paired reads were merged using COPE v1.2.5, and each unique nucleotide sequence was defined as a clonotype. Clonotypes were aligned to IMGT TRBV, TRBD and TRBJ reference segments using MiTCR v1.1. Analysis was restricted to V-J combinations with a frequency above 0.0001, which covered roughly 99% of repertoires. A TCS score was defined as the ratio of F50 (clonal expansion) to E x V (chaos), with BLOSUM62-based TCRdist applied between CDR3 peptides within each V-J. Welch's t-statistics and random forest reduced 500 to 650 V-J features to 10 to 15, which were used in a naive Bayes classifier (R e1071). The public reads were quality trimmed at Q25 with fastp and then assembled into clones with MiXCR by TCRdb, keeping productive beta chains. Identical CDR3 proteins give one entry, which carries the most common genes and DNA. TCRdb's processing, not the authors' own work, is the source of the V and J calls. For this sample there are some 360,000 distinct CDR3 sequences; roughly 13% appear just once. Approximately 10% of the sample belongs to the ten largest clones.

Stable Graves' hyperthyroidism was defined as the absence of progression to ophthalmopathy over 18 months of follow-up. Hyperthyroidism patients were newly diagnosed, had a disease duration of under 2 months, and were aged 18 to 65 years. The study excluded patients with uncontrolled infections, other autoimmune diseases, pregnancy or lactation. Diagnoses were established on the basis of clinical symptoms, serum thyroxine and TRAb, thyroid ultrasound, and orbital computed tomography. Ficoll-Paque density gradient centrifugation was used to isolate PBMCs from under 11 ml of fresh peripheral blood. Total RNA was extracted with Trizol reagent, and quality was checked on an Agilent 2100 Bioanalyzer. A distance of 14 bases separates the germline ends of V and J, which lose 6 bases and 5 bases respectively. The CDR3 measures 13 amino acids from cysteine to phenylalanine. Only CDR3 DNA is held: 39 bases, read in frame from base 1. CDR1 and CDR2 are drawn from the germline V gene (reference sequence): SGHKS, YYEKEE.

The sequence joins TRBV5-5 to TRBJ2-5; no D gene call is confident. Sequenced sample: blood. The sequence came from a woman aged 60-75 years with Graves' hyperthyroidism. The sequence in DNA is TGTGCCAGCAAGAGGATCTTCTCGGAGACCCAGTACTTC. This sequence encodes CASKRIFSETQYF. The CDR3, completed at both ends by the reference TRBV5-5 and TRBJ2-5 genes, gives the full variable domain DAGVTQSPTHLIKTRGQQVTLRCSPISGHKSVSWYQQVLGQGPQFIFQYYEKEERGRGNFPDRFSARQFPNYSSELNVNALLLGDSALYLCASKRIFSETQYFGPGTRLLVL.